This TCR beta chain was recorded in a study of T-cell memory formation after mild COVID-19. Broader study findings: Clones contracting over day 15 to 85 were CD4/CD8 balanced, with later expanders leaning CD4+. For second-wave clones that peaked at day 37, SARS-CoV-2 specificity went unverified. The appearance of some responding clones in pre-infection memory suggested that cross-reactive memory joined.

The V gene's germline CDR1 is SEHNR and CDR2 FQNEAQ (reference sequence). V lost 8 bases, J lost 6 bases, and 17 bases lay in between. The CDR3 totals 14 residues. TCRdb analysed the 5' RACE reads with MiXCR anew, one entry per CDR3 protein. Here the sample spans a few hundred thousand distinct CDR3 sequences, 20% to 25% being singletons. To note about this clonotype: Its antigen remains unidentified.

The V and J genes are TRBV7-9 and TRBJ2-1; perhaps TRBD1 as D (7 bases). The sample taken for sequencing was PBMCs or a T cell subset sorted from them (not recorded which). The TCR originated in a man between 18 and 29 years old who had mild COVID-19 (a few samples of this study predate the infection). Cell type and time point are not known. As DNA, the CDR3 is TGTGCCAGCGGGATCCAGGGGGGACGCAATGAGCAGTTCTTC. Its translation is CASGIQGGRNEQFF.